This T cell receptor beta chain was sequenced during a study of monozygotic twins with inflammatory bowel disease. The germline CDR1 and CDR2 sequences are SGDLS and YYNGEE. The CDR3 spans 16 residues. During cDNA synthesis, UMIs that each contained a 6-nucleotide sample barcode were added by means of template switching. TCRdb reprocessed the 5' RACE reads; each CDR3 protein has one entry and no DNA is given. The sample table includes approximately 380,000 distinct CDR3 sequences. The clonotype comes from a human donor with ulcerative colitis or Crohn's disease, or a healthy co-twin of an affected twin (not recorded which). Sequencing input: blood. The chain combines TRBV9 with TRBJ2-3; absent DNA, TCRdb's TRBD1 call cannot be checked. The CDR3 is CASSVILGAGPDTQYF.